Described below is a single T cell receptor (beta chain) sequence and its context. Antigen: not known. This may be a read error, as it is one base from a much larger clone. This specimen comes from a study of CD8+CD57+ T cells in acquired aplastic anemia. Broader study findings: Any difference that existed in CD8+ Simpson's diversity between patients and controls was not significant.

CDR3 and TCR beta VDJ profiling relied on a genomic DNA template. TCRdb analysed the reads with MiXCR anew, one entry per CDR3 protein. The data show over 150,000 distinct CDR3 sequences, with around half seen just once and less than 3% held by the top ten. Patients sequenced had flow cytometry evidence of CD8+CD57+ cell expansion. The CDR3 is 17 residues long. V was pared by 5 bases and J by 1 base, with 18 bases between. The germline gives CDR1 LGHNA, CDR2 YNFKEQ. The TCR sequence derives from a human donor with aplastic anemia. The sample was sorted CD4+, CD8+, or CD8+CD57+ T cells (not recorded which) from PBMCs. This chain links TRBV4-2 with TRBJ1-3; D call uncertain. The DNA of the CDR3 is TGTGCCAGCAGCACAGCCTTCGGACTGACTTCTGGAAACACCATATATTTT. Amino acids: CASSTAFGLTSGNTIYF.